This T cell receptor beta chain was identified during a study of beta chain features in type 1 diabetes. About the research overall: The examined sorted cells totaled roughly 110,000,000 across samples.

Each donor gave one heparinised blood draw averaging around 120 mL. cDNA synthesis used the whole RNA isolate, giving expressed TCRB sequences. Method: immunoSEQ multiplex PCR; TCRdb's copy keeps in-frame clones and lacks some. The sample contains approximately 90,000 clones, around 32% of which appear only once. V lost 0 bases, J lost 1 base, and 3 bases lay in between. The V gene's germline CDR1 is SNHLY and CDR2 FYNNEI. This CDR3 has 13 amino acids. The J gene is TRBJ1-1, the V gene TRBV2; D is unclear. This TCR came from a woman aged 18 to 35 in good health. Sequencing was done on a sample of stem cell memory CD4+ T cells from blood. CDR3 bases: TGTGCCAGCAGTGAAGCGCGGAACACTGAAGCTTTCTTT. This sequence encodes CASSEARNTEAFF.